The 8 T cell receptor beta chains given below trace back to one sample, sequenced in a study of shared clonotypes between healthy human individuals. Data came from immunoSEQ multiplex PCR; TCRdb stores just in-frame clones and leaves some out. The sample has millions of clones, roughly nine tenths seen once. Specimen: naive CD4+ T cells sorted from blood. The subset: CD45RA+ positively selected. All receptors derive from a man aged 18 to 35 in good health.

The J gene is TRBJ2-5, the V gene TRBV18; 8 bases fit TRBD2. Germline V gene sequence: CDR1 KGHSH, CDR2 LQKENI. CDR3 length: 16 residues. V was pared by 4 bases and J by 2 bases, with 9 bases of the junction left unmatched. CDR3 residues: CASSRKRESRQETQYF. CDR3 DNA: TGTGCCAGCTCACGAAAGCGGGAGAGTAGGCAAGAGACCCAGTACTTC.

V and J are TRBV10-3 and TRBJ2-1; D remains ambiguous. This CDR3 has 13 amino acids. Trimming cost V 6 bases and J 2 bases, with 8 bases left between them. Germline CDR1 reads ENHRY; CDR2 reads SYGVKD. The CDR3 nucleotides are TGTGCCATCAGCGGAATTACCTACAATGAGCAGTTCTTC. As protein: CAISGITYNEQFF.

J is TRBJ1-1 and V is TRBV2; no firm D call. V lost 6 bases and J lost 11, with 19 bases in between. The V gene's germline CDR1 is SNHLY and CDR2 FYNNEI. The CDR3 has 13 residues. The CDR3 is CASSRREEGNAFF. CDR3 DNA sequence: TGTGCCAGCAGCCGACGGGAGGAAGGGAACGCTTTCTTT.

The CDR3 DNA reads TGCGCCAGCAGTGATAACGGGAAGCCCTACAATGAGCAGTTCTTC. This sequence encodes CASSDNGKPYNEQFF. The gene calls are TRBV10-1 and TRBJ2-1, with D tentatively TRBD2 (5 bases). The V end was cut by 3 bases, the J end by 2 bases, with 11 bases between. This CDR3 spans 15 amino acids. From germline, CDR1 is WNHNN and CDR2 SYGVQD (reference sequence).

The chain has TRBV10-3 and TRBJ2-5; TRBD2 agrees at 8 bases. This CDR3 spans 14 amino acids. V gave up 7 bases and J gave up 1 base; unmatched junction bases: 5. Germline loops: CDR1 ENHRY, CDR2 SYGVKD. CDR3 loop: CAINSAGGQETQYF. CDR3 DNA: TGTGCCATCAACTCCGCGGGAGGCCAAGAGACCCAGTACTTC.

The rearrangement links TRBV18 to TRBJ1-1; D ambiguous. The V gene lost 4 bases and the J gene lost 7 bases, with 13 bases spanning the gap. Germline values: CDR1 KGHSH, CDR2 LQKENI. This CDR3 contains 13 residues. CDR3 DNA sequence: TGTGCCAGCTCACACTCGGAGAGTGGTGAAGCTTTCTTT. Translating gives CASSHSESGEAFF.

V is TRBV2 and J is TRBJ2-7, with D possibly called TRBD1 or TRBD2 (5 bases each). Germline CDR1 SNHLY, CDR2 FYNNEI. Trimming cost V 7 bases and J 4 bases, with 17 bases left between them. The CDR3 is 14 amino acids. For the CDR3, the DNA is TGTGCCAGCACACCAGGGAGTAGTCGGTACGAGCAGTACTTC. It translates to CASTPGSSRYEQYF.

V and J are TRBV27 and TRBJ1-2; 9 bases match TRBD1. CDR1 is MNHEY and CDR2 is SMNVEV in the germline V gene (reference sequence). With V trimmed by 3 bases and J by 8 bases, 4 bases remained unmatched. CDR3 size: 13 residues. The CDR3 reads CASSLWTGEGYTF. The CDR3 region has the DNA TGTGCCAGCAGTTTGTGGACAGGGGAGGGCTACACCTTC.